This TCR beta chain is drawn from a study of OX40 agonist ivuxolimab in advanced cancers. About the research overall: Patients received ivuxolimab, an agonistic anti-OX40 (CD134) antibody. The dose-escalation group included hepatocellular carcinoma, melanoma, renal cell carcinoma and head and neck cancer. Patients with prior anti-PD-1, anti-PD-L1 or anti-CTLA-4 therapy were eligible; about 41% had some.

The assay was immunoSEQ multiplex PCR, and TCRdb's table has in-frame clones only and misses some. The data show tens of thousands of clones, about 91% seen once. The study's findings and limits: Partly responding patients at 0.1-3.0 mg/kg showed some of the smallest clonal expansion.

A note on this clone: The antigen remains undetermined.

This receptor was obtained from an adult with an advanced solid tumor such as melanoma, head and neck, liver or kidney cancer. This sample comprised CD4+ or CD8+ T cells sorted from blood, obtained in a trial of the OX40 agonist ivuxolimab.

As DNA, the CDR3 is TGTGCCACCTTCCAAAGCGCGGGAGTTTACAATGAGCAGTTCTTC. Its protein product is CATFQSAGVYNEQFF. The chain carries TRBV19 and TRBJ2-1, with 7 bases aligning to TRBD2. CDR1 and CDR2 (germline): LNHDA, SQIVND (reference sequence). With 10 bases clipped from V and 4 bases from J, the junction kept 13 bases outside the gene matches. This CDR3 spans 15 amino acids.